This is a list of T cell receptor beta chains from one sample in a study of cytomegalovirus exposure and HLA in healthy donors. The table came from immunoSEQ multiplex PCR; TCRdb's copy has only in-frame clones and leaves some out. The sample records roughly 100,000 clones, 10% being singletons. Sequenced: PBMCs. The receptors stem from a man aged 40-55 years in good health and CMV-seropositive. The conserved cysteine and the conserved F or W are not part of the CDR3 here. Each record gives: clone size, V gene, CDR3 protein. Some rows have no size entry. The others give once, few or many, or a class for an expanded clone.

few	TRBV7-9	ASSSRGQGKRGYT
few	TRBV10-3	AISDSGGVNTGELF
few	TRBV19	ASREQGSYEKLF
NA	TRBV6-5	ASSRQGVPSYEQY
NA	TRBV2	ASPLTGGFYSGYT
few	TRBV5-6	ASSLMGGNQPQH
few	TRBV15	ATSRVYVGGGDEKLF
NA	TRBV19	ASSPSPVYTGELF
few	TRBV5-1	ASSLVRLYQETQY
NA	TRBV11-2	ASSHNSYEQY
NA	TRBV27	ASSLLNGEIKYEQY
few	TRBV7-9	ASSLGGLYSYEQY
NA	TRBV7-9	ASSLVGQFNEKLF
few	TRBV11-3	ASSLSRNTDTQY
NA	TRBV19	ASSPGLGSYEQY
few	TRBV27	ASTRAGGALYGYT
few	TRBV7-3	ASSLLSSPSGANVLT
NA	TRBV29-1	SVSPNNEQF
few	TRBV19	ASSPSEAREQF
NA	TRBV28	ASSYLEAGADTGELF
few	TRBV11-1	ASSLRGVRYEQY
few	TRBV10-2	ASSHGQVNTEAF
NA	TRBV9	ASSVSGGPQETQY
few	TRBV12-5	ASGVEVNRGQY
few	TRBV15	ATSRRDGGYNEQF
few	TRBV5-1	ASSQETSYEQY
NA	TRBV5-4	ASRPKTGWDTEAF
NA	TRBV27	ASSPDIGSYNEQF
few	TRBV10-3	AISKTGGNYGYT
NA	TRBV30	AWRGGTGEPYGYT
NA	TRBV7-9	ASSLRTGGENIQY
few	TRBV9	ASSPPGAGNTIY